This T cell receptor beta chain was retrieved from a study of cytomegalovirus exposure and HLA in healthy donors. Healthy bone marrow donors made up the donors. The primer mix had 60 Vbeta and 13 Jbeta primers. Libraries were prepared by immunoSEQ multiplex PCR; TCRdb keeps only in-frame clonotypes and omits some of them. The sample shows tens of thousands of clones, approximately 65% of them seen only once. Overall study findings and caveats: Sequence variants that were highly shared formed a cluster that was likely a sequencing artifact.

This CDR3 has 16 amino acids. Trimming took 4 bases from V and 1 from J; bases not matched to a gene: 3. Germline assignment: CDR1 SGHDT and CDR2 YYEEEE. Concerning this clone: What it binds is unknown.

This rearrangement joins TRBV5-6 to TRBJ2-3; 13 bases match TRBD2. The source material was PBMCs. The TCR was taken from a man aged 30 to 45 in good health and CMV-seronegative. This CDR3 reads CASSLGLAGGTDTQYF. Written as DNA, the CDR3 is TGTGCCAGCAGCCTAGGACTAGCGGGGGGCACAGATACGCAGTATTTT.